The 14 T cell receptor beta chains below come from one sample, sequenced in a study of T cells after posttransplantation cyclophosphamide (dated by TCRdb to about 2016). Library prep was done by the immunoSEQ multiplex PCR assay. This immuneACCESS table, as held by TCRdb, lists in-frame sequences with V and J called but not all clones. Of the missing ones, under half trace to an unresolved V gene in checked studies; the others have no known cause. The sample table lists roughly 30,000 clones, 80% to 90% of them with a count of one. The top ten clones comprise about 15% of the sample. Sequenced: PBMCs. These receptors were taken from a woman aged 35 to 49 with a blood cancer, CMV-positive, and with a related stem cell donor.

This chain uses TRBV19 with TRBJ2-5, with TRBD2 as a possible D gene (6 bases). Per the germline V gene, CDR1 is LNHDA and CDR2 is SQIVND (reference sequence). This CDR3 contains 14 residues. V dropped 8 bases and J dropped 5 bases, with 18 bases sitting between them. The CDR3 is CASGNSGGGETQYF. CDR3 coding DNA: TGTGCCAGTGGTAATTCCGGGGGTGGCGAGACCCAGTACTTC.

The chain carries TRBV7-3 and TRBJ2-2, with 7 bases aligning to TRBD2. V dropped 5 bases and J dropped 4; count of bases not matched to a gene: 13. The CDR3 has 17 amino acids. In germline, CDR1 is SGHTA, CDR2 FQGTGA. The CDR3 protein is CASSLSPQIAGTGELFF. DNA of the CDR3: TGTGCCAGCAGCCTAAGCCCTCAAATAGCGGGCACCGGGGAGCTGTTTTTT. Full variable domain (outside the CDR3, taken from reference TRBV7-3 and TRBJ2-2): GAGVSQTPSNKVTEKGKYVELRCDPISGHTALYWYRQSLGQGPEFLIYFQGTGAADDSGLPNDRFFAVRPEGSVSTLKIQRTERGDSAVYLCASSLSPQIAGTGELFFGEGSRLTVL.

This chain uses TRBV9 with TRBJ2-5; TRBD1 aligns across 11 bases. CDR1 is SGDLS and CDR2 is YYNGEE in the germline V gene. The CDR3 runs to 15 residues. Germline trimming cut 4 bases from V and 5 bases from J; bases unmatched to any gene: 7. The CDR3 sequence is CASSIRGTGGETQYF. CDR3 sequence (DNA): TGTGCCAGCAGCATCCGAGGGACAGGGGGGGAGACCCAGTACTTC.

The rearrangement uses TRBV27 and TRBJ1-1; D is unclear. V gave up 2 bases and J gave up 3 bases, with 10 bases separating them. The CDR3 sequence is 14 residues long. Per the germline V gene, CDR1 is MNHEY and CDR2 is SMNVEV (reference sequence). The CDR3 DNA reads TGTGCCAGCAGTTTACAAGGAGTTTACACTGAAGCTTTCTTT. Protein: CASSLQGVYTEAFF.

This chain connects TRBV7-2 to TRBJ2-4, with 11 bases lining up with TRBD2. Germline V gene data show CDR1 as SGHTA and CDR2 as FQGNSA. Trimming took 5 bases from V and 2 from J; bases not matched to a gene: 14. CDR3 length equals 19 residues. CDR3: CASSTVRLAGGRTKNIQYF. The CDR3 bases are TGTGCCAGCAGCACAGTGAGATTAGCGGGGGGGCGGACCAAAAACATTCAGTACTTC.

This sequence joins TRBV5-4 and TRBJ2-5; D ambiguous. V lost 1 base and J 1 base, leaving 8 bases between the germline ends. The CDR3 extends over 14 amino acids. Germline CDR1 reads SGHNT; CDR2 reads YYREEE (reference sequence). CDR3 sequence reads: CASSLSVLQETQYF. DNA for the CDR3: TGTGCCAGCAGCTTGTCAGTCCTCCAAGAGACCCAGTACTTC.

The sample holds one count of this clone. CDR3 sequence (DNA): TGTGCCAGCAGCTTAAATCCCGGACCCCGGGGCGAGCAGTACTTC. Protein sequence: CASSLNPGPRGEQYF. This chain uses TRBV7-3 with TRBJ2-7; D may be TRBD2 (5 bases). The V and J ends lost 1 base and 6 bases respectively, with 16 bases between them. The CDR3 runs to 15 residues. CDR1 is SGHTA and CDR2 is FQGTGA in the germline V gene.

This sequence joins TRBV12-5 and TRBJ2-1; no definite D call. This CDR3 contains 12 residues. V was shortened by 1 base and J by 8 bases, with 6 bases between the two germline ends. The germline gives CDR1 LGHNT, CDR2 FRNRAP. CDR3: CASGLEPDEQFF. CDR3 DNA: TGTGCTAGTGGTTTGGAACCGGATGAGCAGTTCTTC.

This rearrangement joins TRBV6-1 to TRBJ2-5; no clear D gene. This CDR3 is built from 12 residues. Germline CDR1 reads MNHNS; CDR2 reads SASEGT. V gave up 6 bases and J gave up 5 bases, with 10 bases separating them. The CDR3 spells CASSPNGETQYF. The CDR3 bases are TGTGCCAGCAGCCCGAACGGGGAGACCCAGTACTTC.

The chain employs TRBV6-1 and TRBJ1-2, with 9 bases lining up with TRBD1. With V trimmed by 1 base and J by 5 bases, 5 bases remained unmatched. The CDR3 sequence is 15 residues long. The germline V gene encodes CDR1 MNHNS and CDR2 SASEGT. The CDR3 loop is CASSEGGDRVYGYTF. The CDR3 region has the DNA TGTGCCAGCAGTGAAGGAGGGGACAGGGTTTATGGCTACACCTTC.

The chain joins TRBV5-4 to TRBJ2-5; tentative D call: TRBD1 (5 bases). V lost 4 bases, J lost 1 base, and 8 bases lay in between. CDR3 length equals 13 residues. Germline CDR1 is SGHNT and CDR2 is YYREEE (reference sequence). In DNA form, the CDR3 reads TGTGCCAGCAGCCCAACAGGCCAAGAGACCCAGTACTTC. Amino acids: CASSPTGQETQYF.

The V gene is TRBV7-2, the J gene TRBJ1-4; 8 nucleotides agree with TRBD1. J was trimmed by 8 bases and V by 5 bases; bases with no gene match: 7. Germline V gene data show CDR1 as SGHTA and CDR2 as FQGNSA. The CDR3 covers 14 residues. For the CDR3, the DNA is TGTGCCAGCAGCAACGACAGGGGAGGCGAAAAACTGTTTTTT. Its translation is CASSNDRGGEKLFF. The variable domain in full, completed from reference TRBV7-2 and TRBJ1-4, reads GAGVSQSPSNKVTEKGKDVELRCDPISGHTALYWYRQSLGQGLEFLIYFQGNSAPDKSGLPSDRFSAERTGGSVSTLTIQRTQQEDSAVYLCASSNDRGGEKLFFGSGTQLSVL.

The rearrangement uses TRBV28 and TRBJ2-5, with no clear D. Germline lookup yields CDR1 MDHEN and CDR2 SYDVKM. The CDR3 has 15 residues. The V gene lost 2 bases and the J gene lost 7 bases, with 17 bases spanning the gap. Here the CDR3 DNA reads TGTGCCAGCAGTTTAGGATCTAGAAGGAGTGGGACCCAGTACTTC. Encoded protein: CASSLGSRRSGTQYF.

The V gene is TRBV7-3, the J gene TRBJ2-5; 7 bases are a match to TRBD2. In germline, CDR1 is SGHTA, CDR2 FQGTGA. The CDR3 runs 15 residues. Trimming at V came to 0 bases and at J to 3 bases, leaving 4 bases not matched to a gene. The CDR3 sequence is CASSLTGGGEETQYF. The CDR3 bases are TGTGCCAGCAGCTTAACGGGCGGGGGTGAAGAGACCCAGTACTTC.